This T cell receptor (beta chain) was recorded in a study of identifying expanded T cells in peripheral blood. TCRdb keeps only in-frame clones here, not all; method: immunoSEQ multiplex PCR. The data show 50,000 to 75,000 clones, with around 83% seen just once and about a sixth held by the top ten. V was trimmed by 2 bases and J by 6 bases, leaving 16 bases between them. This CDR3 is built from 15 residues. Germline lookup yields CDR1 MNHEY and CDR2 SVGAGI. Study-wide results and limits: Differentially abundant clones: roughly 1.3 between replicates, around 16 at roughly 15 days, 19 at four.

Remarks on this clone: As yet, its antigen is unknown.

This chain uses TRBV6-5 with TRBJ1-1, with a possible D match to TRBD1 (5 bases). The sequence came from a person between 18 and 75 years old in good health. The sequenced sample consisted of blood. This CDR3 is CASSYLPTGVPEAFF. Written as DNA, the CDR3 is TGTGCCAGCAGTTACCTACCCACAGGAGTCCCTGAAGCTTTCTTT.